Listed below are T cell receptor beta chains from one sample, sequenced in a study of shared clonotypes between healthy human individuals. TCRdb keeps only in-frame clones here, not all; method: immunoSEQ multiplex PCR. The sample includes millions of clones, around 96% of them seen just once. The sequenced sample consisted of naive CD8+ T cells sorted from blood. The receptors were sampled from a man aged 18-30 years in good health. Both conserved end residues are part of each CDR3. The order of the fields is clone size, J gene, D gene, V gene, CDR3 protein, CDR3 DNA. D genes are given only for firm matches. Rows give clone size only sometimes, using once, few, many, or a class for an expanded clone.

clone_size: .
j_call: TRBJ1-1
d_call: .
v_call: TRBV5-8
cdr3_aa: CASSLAPANTEAFF
cdr3_nt: TGTGCCAGCAGCTTGGCCCCAGCGAACACTGAAGCTTTCTTT

clone_size: .
j_call: TRBJ2-1
d_call: TRBD2
v_call: TRBV5-1
cdr3_aa: CASSPGVGTSGIRVNEQFF
cdr3_nt: TGCGCCAGCAGCCCCGGGGTCGGGACTAGCGGGATACGGGTCAATGAGCAGTTCTTC

clone_size: .
j_call: TRBJ2-2
d_call: .
v_call: TRBV19
cdr3_aa: CASSAMTVVNAGELFF
cdr3_nt: TGTGCCAGTAGTGCGATGACAGTCGTGAACGCCGGGGAGCTGTTTTTT

clone_size: .
j_call: TRBJ1-3
d_call: .
v_call: TRBV29-1
cdr3_aa: CSVEGAGNTIYF
cdr3_nt: TGCAGCGTCGAAGGGGCTGGAAACACCATATATTTT

clone_size: .
j_call: TRBJ2-2
d_call: TRBD1
v_call: TRBV27
cdr3_aa: CASSTIGTGGTGELFF
cdr3_nt: TGTGCCAGCAGTACAATAGGAACAGGGGGCACCGGGGAGCTGTTTTTT

clone_size: .
j_call: TRBJ1-1
d_call: .
v_call: TRBV4-3
cdr3_aa: CASSHLEGDTEAFF
cdr3_nt: TGCGCCAGCAGCCATTTGGAGGGGGACACTGAAGCTTTCTTT

clone_size: once
j_call: TRBJ2-7
d_call: .
v_call: TRBV7-6
cdr3_aa: CASSLAWSYEQYF
cdr3_nt: TGTGCCAGCAGCCTCGCATGGTCCTACGAGCAGTACTTC

clone_size: .
j_call: TRBJ1-2
d_call: .
v_call: TRBV7-9
cdr3_aa: CASSFLLEDTGGYTF
cdr3_nt: TGTGCCAGCAGCTTTCTTTTAGAGGATACTGGAGGCTACACCTTC

clone_size: .
j_call: TRBJ1-1
d_call: .
v_call: TRBV15
cdr3_aa: CATSRDRGNTEAFF
cdr3_nt: TGTGCCACCAGCAGAGACAGGGGGAACACTGAAGCTTTCTTT

clone_size: .
j_call: TRBJ2-7
d_call: .
v_call: TRBV19
cdr3_aa: CASSITQGLSLDEQYF
cdr3_nt: TGTGCCAGTAGTATAACGCAGGGACTCTCTTTAGACGAGCAGTACTTC

clone_size: .
j_call: TRBJ2-2
d_call: .
v_call: TRBV4-1
cdr3_aa: CASSTGQFNTGELFF
cdr3_nt: TGCGCCAGTTCCACCGGACAGTTTAACACCGGGGAGCTGTTTTTT

clone_size: .
j_call: TRBJ2-7
d_call: TRBD1
v_call: TRBV6-1
cdr3_aa: CATTTGYQYEQYF
cdr3_nt: TGTGCCACCACGACAGGGTACCAATACGAGCAGTACTTC

clone_size: .
j_call: TRBJ1-1
d_call: .
v_call: TRBV4-1
cdr3_aa: CASSQARGTEAFF
cdr3_nt: TGCGCCAGCAGCCAGGCCCGGGGGACTGAAGCTTTCTTT

clone_size: .
j_call: TRBJ2-7
d_call: .
v_call: TRBV7-9
cdr3_aa: CASSLSPYEQYF
cdr3_nt: TGTGCCAGCAGCTTATCCCCCTACGAGCAGTACTTC